This T cell receptor beta chain was documented in a study of blood T cell repertoires in COVID-19 (dated by TCRdb to 2019 to 2021). The study in broad terms: Collaborator samples came from the United States, Italy and Spain and covered acute and convalescent phases of COVID-19. The repertoires were made available in a free public database intended to serve as a resource for research on the immune response to SARS-CoV-2. Where HLA class I and class II types were available, the types were taken from metadata supplied by the sample provider, not from assay-based typing. The dataset comprised deeply sampled blood TCRbeta repertoires from subjects exposed to, actively infected with, or recovered from COVID-19. Sample metadata almost always included a de-identified subject ID, COVID-19 status, age in years and sex. Samples were obtained from the ongoing ImmuneRACE study (first 160 participants) and from about 1,300 subjects provided by 6 global collaborators. The material from the prospective study consisted of cDNA or gDNA derived from T cells, B-cell-depleted T cells, or PBMCs. On the study overall, not on this receptor specifically: The quantity of clinical and demographic metadata differed by source and by participant and was supplied without curation.

Of note for this clone: Its cognate antigen has yet to be identified. Nothing much larger sits one base from this clone, and base qualities are not available.

The immunoSEQ Assay, a bias-controlled multiplex PCR, was used to amplify TCRbeta CDR3 regions from genomic DNA. The authors processed their data as follows. Nucleated cell counts per sample were estimated from amplification of reference gene primers within the assay. Sequence reads were collapsed and filtered to measure the absolute abundance of every unique TCRbeta CDR3 rearrangement. For each sample, productive Simpson clonality was calculated by taking the square root of Simpson's diversity index across productive rearrangements. TCRdb took this table from immuneACCESS and kept in-frame rearrangements with V and J called. Such tables lack part of the clones; where checked against another copy, unresolved V genes explain under half of the gap, and the rest is unexplained. The V and J calls and clone size were taken over from that table, and D and trimming were inferred from the DNA. The sample includes 390,000 or so clones, with more than 80% observed a single time. The ten biggest clones cover approximately 3% of the sample.

The germline V gene (reference sequence) specifies SEHNR as CDR1 and FQNEAQ as CDR2. The trim is 5 bases for V and 5 bases for J, with a gap of 16 bases between the germline ends. The CDR3 measures 15 amino acids from cysteine to phenylalanine. CDR3 DNA is the only sequence kept; it has 45 bases, read in frame from the first base. At one collaborating source in Seattle, patients were enrolled during active infection and were followed longitudinally through the course of disease. Each collaborating institution followed its own protocols to collect whole blood in K2EDTA tubes. For TCRbeta analysis, collaborator samples were shipped as frozen whole blood, as isolated PBMCs, or as DNA extracted from either sample type.

The sequence is built from TRBV7-9 and TRBJ2-1; TRBD2 is perhaps the D gene, given 5 matching bases. The sequencing input was peripheral blood. The origin of this receptor is a woman in her 30s with COVID-19, enrolled during active disease. In nucleotides, the sequence is TGTGCCAGCAGCCGGGGATCTAGATTGGACAATGAGCAGTTCTTC. The translation is CASSRGSRLDNEQFF.